These 32 T cell receptor beta chains share one sample of origin, sequenced in a study of T cells in localized non-small cell lung cancer. Assay: immunoSEQ multiplex PCR; the TCRdb copy retains only in-frame clones and omits some. The sample has 29,000 or so clones; 85% to 90% are singletons. Sequenced material: peripheral blood, taken before any cancer treatment. The receptors originated from a female donor at least 60 years old with stage III squamous cell lung carcinoma.

The chain recombines TRBV28 with TRBJ2-1; D remains unclear. This CDR3 is built from 11 residues. V lost 5 bases to trimming and J lost 10 bases, with 9 bases between them. Germline CDR1 MDHEN, CDR2 SYDVKM. CDR3 bases: TGTGCCAGCAGTGTCCAGAGGGAGCAGTTCTTC. It encodes CASSVQREQFF.

In its sample, this clone was seen once. This chain joins TRBV5-1 and TRBJ2-6, with D unresolved. Germline lookup yields CDR1 SGHRS and CDR2 YFSETQ. There are 17 residues in the CDR3. V lost 0 bases and J 4 bases, leaving 14 bases between the germline ends. The CDR3 sequence is CASSLEAGPMGANVLTF. CDR3 bases: TGCGCCAGCAGCTTGGAGGCAGGCCCAATGGGGGCCAACGTCCTGACTTTC.

The chain uses TRBV5-1 and TRBJ1-2; possibly TRBD1 for D (6 bases). The V end lost 3 bases, the J end lost 4 bases, and 19 bases lay between the germline ends. This CDR3 has 16 amino acids. CDR1 is SGHRS and CDR2 is YFSETQ in the germline V gene. CDR3 amino acids: CASSSESGGWFYGYTF. The CDR3 DNA is TGCGCCAGCAGCTCGGAGTCCGGGGGCTGGTTCTATGGCTACACCTTC.

The rearrangement joins TRBV18 to TRBJ2-5; the D gene could be TRBD1 or TRBD2 (5 bases each). Trimming stripped 6 bases from V and 1 base from J, with 12 bases between. The CDR3 has 14 residues. Germline V gene lookup returns CDR1 KGHSH and CDR2 LQKENI. CDR3 amino acids: CASSPGTPQETQYF. As DNA, the CDR3 is TGTGCCAGCTCTCCTGGGACGCCCCAAGAGACCCAGTACTTC.

The V and J genes are TRBV7-2 and TRBJ2-1, with TRBD2 matching 7 bases. Germline V lookup: CDR1 SGHTA, CDR2 FQGNSA. This CDR3 is 17 amino acids long. The junction had 10 bases not matched to a gene; V was cut back by 5 bases and J by 0 bases. CDR3: CASSPSWRGSSYNEQFF. The CDR3 DNA sequence: TGTGCCAGCAGCCCATCCTGGCGGGGGAGCTCCTACAATGAGCAGTTCTTC.

The chain is built from TRBV15 and TRBJ1-1, with D perhaps TRBD1 (5 bases). This CDR3 region has 15 residues. V was pared by 0 bases and J by 6 bases, with 14 bases between. Germline loops: CDR1 LNHNV, CDR2 YYDKDF (reference sequence). CDR3 coding DNA: TGTGCCACCAGCAGAGATCGGACAAGAGTCCCTGAAGCTTTCTTT. Translated, it gives CATSRDRTRVPEAFF. The full variable domain, its missing parts supplied by reference TRBV15 and TRBJ1-1, is DAMVIQNPRYQVTQFGKPVTLSCSQTLNHNVMYWYQQKSSQAPKLLFHYYDKDFNNEADTPDNFQSRRPNTSFCFLDIRSPGLGDTAMYLCATSRDRTRVPEAFFGQGTRLTVV.

The rearrangement links TRBV4-3 to TRBJ2-5; possible D gene TRBD2, 6 bases. With 4 bases removed from V and 5 bases from J, the gap between germline ends came to 11 bases. The CDR3 runs to 13 residues. From germline, CDR1 is LGHNA and CDR2 YSLEER. CDR3 in amino acids: CASSLTSGETQYF. The CDR3 DNA sequence: TGCGCCAGCAGCCTGACTAGTGGGGAGACCCAGTACTTC.

The chain is built from TRBV13 and TRBJ2-2; possible D gene TRBD1, 5 bases. CDR1 PRHDT and CDR2 FYEKMQ come from the germline V gene (reference sequence). Trimming removed 6 bases at V and 7 bases at J, with 12 bases between. This CDR3 is 13 amino acids long. The CDR3 region has the DNA TGTGCCAGCAGACCGACAGTGGGCGGGGAGCTGTTTTTT. It codes for CASRPTVGGELFF.

The chain is built from TRBV5-1 and TRBJ2-5; the match to TRBD1 covers 9 bases. The CDR3 extends over 14 amino acids. V trimming: 3 bases; J trimming: 5 bases; junction bases outside the gene matches: 5. CDR1 and CDR2 from the germline V gene are SGHRS and YFSETQ. CDR3 DNA: TGCGCCAGCAGCTCCGGACAGGGGACGGAGACCCAGTACTTC. Protein sequence: CASSSGQGTETQYF.

This rearrangement joins TRBV27 to TRBJ2-3; TRBD1 matches at 8 bases. Germline loops: CDR1 MNHEY, CDR2 SMNVEV (reference sequence). The ends lost 5 bases at V and 2 bases at J; junction bases unmatched: 9. The length of the CDR3 is 16 residues. The CDR3 here is CASSPPWTGFTDTQYF. For the CDR3, the DNA is TGTGCCAGCAGTCCCCCTTGGACAGGGTTCACAGATACGCAGTATTTT.

This clone came up a few times. V usage is TRBV2 and J usage is TRBJ1-2; D is undetermined. CDR1 is SNHLY, CDR2 FYNNEI, per germline. The CDR3 length is 14 residues. V was shortened by 2 bases and J by 3 bases, with 10 bases between the two germline ends. The CDR3 protein is CASSEQEVYYGYTF. DNA for the CDR3: TGTGCCAGCAGTGAACAGGAAGTGTACTATGGCTACACCTTC. Based on the CDR3 plus reference TRBV2 and TRBJ1-2, the full variable domain is EPEVTQTPSHQVTQMGQEVILRCVPISNHLYFYWYRQILGQKVEFLVSFYNNEISEKSEIFDDQFSVERPDGSNFTLKIRSTKLEDSAMYFCASSEQEVYYGYTFGSGTRLTVV.

This chain connects TRBV11-2 to TRBJ2-2, with a possible D match to TRBD2 (5 bases). Trimming removed 2 bases from V and 6 bases from J, with 16 bases in between. The germline V gene encodes CDR1 SGHAT and CDR2 FQNNGV. The CDR3 has 16 residues. The CDR3 protein is CASSLIRGRGAGELFF. DNA for the CDR3: TGTGCCAGCAGCTTAATTCGGGGTCGTGGGGCCGGGGAGCTGTTTTTT.

The chain employs TRBV7-9 and TRBJ1-6; 7 bases match TRBD1. The trim removed 5 bases at V and 11 bases at J, leaving 6 bases unmatched. This CDR3 is built from 13 residues. The germline CDR1 and CDR2 sequences are SEHNR and FQNEAQ (reference sequence). CDR3 amino acids: CASSTQGTAPLHF. CDR3 nucleotide sequence: TGTGCCAGCAGCACTCAAGGGACAGCACCCCTCCACTTT.

The genes are TRBV6-1 and TRBJ2-7; perhaps D is TRBD1 or TRBD2 (5 bases each). This CDR3 contains 16 residues. V gave up 1 base and J gave up 2 bases, with 15 bases separating them. The V gene's germline CDR1 is MNHNS and CDR2 SASEGT. For the CDR3, the DNA is TGTGCCAGCAGTGAAGTATTTGGGGGTGGCACCTACGAGCAGTACTTC. This sequence encodes CASSEVFGGGTYEQYF.

The chain employs TRBV7-3 and TRBJ2-7, with 10 bases lining up with TRBD2. The CDR3 loop spans 15 amino acids. V was clipped by 1 base and J by 4 bases; unmatched bases: 4. The V gene's germline CDR1 is SGHTA and CDR2 FQGTGA. CDR3 sequence reads: CASSLNPSGGYEQYF. The CDR3 DNA reads as TGTGCCAGCAGCTTAAACCCTAGCGGGGGATACGAGCAGTACTTC.

The chain combines TRBV5-1 with TRBJ2-7; D perhaps matches TRBD1 (5 bases). CDR3 size: 15 residues. The V gene's germline CDR1 is SGHRS and CDR2 YFSETQ. V lost 0 bases and J 0 bases, leaving 10 bases between the germline ends. The CDR3 reads CASSLGAGLSYEQYF. CDR3 in DNA: TGCGCCAGCAGCTTGGGGGCAGGGCTCTCCTACGAGCAGTACTTC.

The chain carries TRBV7-9 and TRBJ1-4; D may be TRBD1 (5 bases). Germline V lookup: CDR1 SEHNR, CDR2 FQNEAQ (reference sequence). The germline V and J ends were trimmed by 8 bases and 4 bases, with 20 bases remaining between them. The CDR3 runs to 16 residues. The CDR3 DNA is TGTGCCAGCTCAAAAGGTCGGGGGGGAGGTAATGAAAAACTGTTTTTT. Encoded protein: CASSKGRGGGNEKLFF. The variable domain in full, completed from reference TRBV7-9 and TRBJ1-4, reads DTGVSQNPRHKITKRGQNVTFRCDPISEHNRLYWYRQTLGQGPEFLTYFQNEAQLEKSRLLSDRFSAERPKGSFSTLEIQRTEQGDSAMYLCASSKGRGGGNEKLFFGSGTQLSVL.

This chain links TRBV18 with TRBJ2-3, with a weak D call TRBD1 (6 bases). This CDR3 region has 14 residues. The V end was cut by 5 bases, the J end by 4 bases, with 13 bases between. From germline, CDR1 is KGHSH and CDR2 LQKENI. CDR3 region: CASSKQGRADTQYF. DNA of the CDR3: TGTGCCAGCTCAAAACAGGGTCGGGCAGATACGCAGTATTTT.

This clone was recorded a few times. The rearrangement uses TRBV30 and TRBJ1-1, with D unresolved. CDR1 and CDR2 from the germline V gene are GTSNPN and SVGIG (reference sequence). CDR3 length: 13 amino acids. Trimming left V 4 bases short and J 1 base short, with 10 bases between. For the CDR3, the DNA is TGTGCCTGGACCGAATCTTCGAACACTGAAGCTTTCTTT. Translated: CAWTESSNTEAFF.

The V call is TRBV11-2, the J call TRBJ1-2; weak D call: TRBD1 (6 bases). This CDR3 spans 13 amino acids. Germline lookup yields CDR1 SGHAT and CDR2 FQNNGV. Trimming removed 5 bases at V and 4 bases at J, with 11 bases between. As DNA, the CDR3 is TGTGCCAGCAGCCAGACAGGCGTCTATGGCTACACCTTC. Protein: CASSQTGVYGYTF. The whole variable domain, filled in from reference TRBV11-2 and TRBJ1-2, reads EAGVAQSPRYKIIEKRQSVAFWCNPISGHATLYWYQQILGQGPKLLIQFQNNGVVDDSQLPKDRFSAERLKGVDSTLKIQPAKLEDSAVYLCASSQTGVYGYTFGSGTRLTVV.

The gene calls are TRBV5-6 and TRBJ2-2; D call uncertain. Germline CDR1 and CDR2: SGHDT and YYEEEE. The V and J ends lost 10 bases and 2 bases respectively, with 15 bases between them. CDR3 size: 14 residues. The CDR3 DNA follows: TGTGCCGGGAAGGACGGACCCAACACCGGGGAGCTGTTTTTT. As protein: CAGKDGPNTGELFF.

The V call is TRBV28, the J call TRBJ2-4; tentative D call: TRBD2 (6 bases). The CDR3 has 16 residues. The V and J ends lost 2 bases and 3 bases respectively, with 14 bases between them. Germline-derived CDR1 and CDR2 are MDHEN and SYDVKM. The DNA for the CDR3 is TGTGCCAGCAGTTTACCCGGGGGTCACATCAAAAACATTCAGTACTTC. It encodes CASSLPGGHIKNIQYF.

Comments on this clone: Other nucleotide sequences in the sample specify the same CDR3. The CDR3 nucleotides are TGCAGCGTTGAGGGACTAGCGGGGGGCCGGGAGACCCAGTACTTC. Encoded protein: CSVEGLAGGRETQYF. The chain is built from TRBV29-1 and TRBJ2-5; 15 positions match TRBD2. This CDR3 is 15 amino acids long. The germline V gene encodes CDR1 SQVTM and CDR2 ANQGSEA. V dropped 3 bases and J dropped 5; count of bases not matched to a gene: 4.

The chain uses TRBV7-9 and TRBJ2-7; perhaps TRBD2 as D (6 bases). V lost 5 bases to trimming and J lost 6 bases, with 17 bases between them. This CDR3 has 14 amino acids. Germline V gene data show CDR1 as SEHNR and CDR2 as FQNEAQ (reference sequence). Written as DNA, the CDR3 is TGTGCCAGCAGCCGGGGACTGTGGTGGCGCGAGCAGTACTTC. This sequence encodes CASSRGLWWREQYF. The variable domain in full, completed from reference TRBV7-9 and TRBJ2-7, reads DTGVSQNPRHKITKRGQNVTFRCDPISEHNRLYWYRQTLGQGPEFLTYFQNEAQLEKSRLLSDRFSAERPKGSFSTLEIQRTEQGDSAMYLCASSRGLWWREQYFGPGTRLTVT.

V gene TRBV7-9 combines with J gene TRBJ2-7; the D gene is possibly TRBD2 (6 bases). CDR1 SEHNR and CDR2 FQNEAQ come from the germline V gene (reference sequence). The CDR3 length is 13 residues. With 4 bases removed from V and 2 bases from J, the gap between germline ends came to 9 bases. CDR3 coding DNA: TGTGCCAGCAGCTCGGGACTTGCCTACGAGCAGTACTTC. This sequence encodes CASSSGLAYEQYF.

This rearrangement joins TRBV4-1 to TRBJ1-5; TRBD1 aligns across 8 bases. Germline values: CDR1 MGHRA, CDR2 YSYEKL. This CDR3 region has 18 residues. The V gene end was trimmed by 4 bases and the J gene end by 5 bases; junction bases not matched to a gene: 16. For the CDR3, the DNA is TGCGCCAGCAGCCCGAGGACAGGGTTGATGGGGATGTATCAGCCCCAGCATTTT. Its translation: CASSPRTGLMGMYQPQHF.

This chain joins TRBV28 and TRBJ1-1, with no clear D. CDR1 and CDR2 from the germline V gene are MDHEN and SYDVKM. The CDR3 has 12 amino acids. V was trimmed by 8 bases and J by 3 bases, leaving 10 bases between them. The CDR3 bases are TGTGCCAGCTGCCGCGGGTACACTGAAGCTTTCTTT. Encoded protein: CASCRGYTEAFF.

V gene TRBV28 combines with J gene TRBJ1-2; TRBD1 is a possible D gene (6 bases). V lost 3 bases to trimming and J lost 8 bases, with 13 bases between them. This CDR3 has 13 residues. CDR1 and CDR2 (germline): MDHEN, SYDVKM. The CDR3 sequence is CASSFGGLGGYTF. As DNA, the CDR3 is TGTGCCAGCAGTTTCGGGGGGCTCGGAGGCTACACCTTC.

This chain uses TRBV7-2 with TRBJ1-1; 7 nucleotides line up with TRBD1. The CDR3 contains 19 residues. V gave up 5 bases and J gave up 4 bases; unmatched junction bases: 22. The germline V gene encodes CDR1 SGHTA and CDR2 FQGNSA. CDR3: CASSARRSTGAFKATEAFF. The CDR3 DNA follows: TGTGCCAGCAGCGCGCGTAGGAGCACAGGGGCCTTTAAGGCCACTGAAGCTTTCTTT.

The chain combines TRBV28 with TRBJ1-6, with D possibly TRBD1 on 6 matching bases. CDR1 and CDR2 from the germline V gene are MDHEN and SYDVKM. The CDR3 runs 15 residues. V gave up 11 bases and J gave up 6 bases, with 20 bases separating them. The CDR3 reads CAATPGTPSNSPLHF. DNA of the CDR3: TGTGCCGCCACACCCGGGACACCTAGTAATTCACCCCTCCACTTT.

The chain has TRBV7-9 and TRBJ2-6; TRBD1 agrees at 10 bases. This CDR3 has 17 residues. With 5 bases clipped from V and 2 bases from J, the junction kept 6 bases outside the gene matches. CDR1 SEHNR and CDR2 FQNEAQ come from the germline V gene (reference sequence). Here the CDR3 reads CASSPGQGQAGANVLTF. In DNA form, the CDR3 reads TGTGCCAGCAGCCCGGGACAGGGGCAGGCTGGGGCCAACGTCCTGACTTTC.

This chain's CDR3 is CATPQGGQPQHF. The CDR3 bases are TGTGCCACCCCACAGGGAGGTCAGCCCCAGCATTTT. This chain joins TRBV6-5 and TRBJ1-5, with D perhaps matching TRBD1 (6 bases). The CDR3 consists of 12 residues. The V end lost 10 bases, the J end lost 6 bases, and 13 bases lay between the germline ends. Germline CDR1 is MNHEY and CDR2 is SVGAGI.